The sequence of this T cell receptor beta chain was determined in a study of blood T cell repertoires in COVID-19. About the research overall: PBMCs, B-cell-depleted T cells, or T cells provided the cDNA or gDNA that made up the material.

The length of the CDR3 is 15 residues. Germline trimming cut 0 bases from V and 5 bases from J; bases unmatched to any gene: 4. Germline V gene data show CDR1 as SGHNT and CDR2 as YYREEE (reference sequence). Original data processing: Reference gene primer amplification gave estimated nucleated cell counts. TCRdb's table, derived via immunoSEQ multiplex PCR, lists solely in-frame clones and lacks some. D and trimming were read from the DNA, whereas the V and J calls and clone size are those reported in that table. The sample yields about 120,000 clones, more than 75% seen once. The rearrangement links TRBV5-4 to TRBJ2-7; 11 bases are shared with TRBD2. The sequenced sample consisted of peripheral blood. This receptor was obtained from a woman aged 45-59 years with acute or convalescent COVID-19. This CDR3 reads CASSLVTSGGNEQYF. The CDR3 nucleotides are TGTGCCAGCAGCTTGGTCACTAGCGGGGGAAACGAGCAGTACTTC.